Shown below are 23 T cell receptor beta chains from a single sample sequenced in a study of CD8 T cells in Susac syndrome. RNA was extracted with the RNeasy kit, and a quantity of roughly 0.45 to 1 ug was reverse transcribed using random hexamers. TCRdb ran MiXCR on the immunoSEQ multiplex PCR reads and lists one entry per CDR3 protein. This table has about 300,000 distinct CDR3 sequences, 85% appearing once. Sample: CD8+ T cells from PBMCs. The receptors stem from a human donor with multiple sclerosis.

The rearrangement links TRBV7-8 to TRBJ2-5; perhaps TRBD1 as D (6 bases). Germline-derived CDR1 and CDR2 are SGHVS and FQNEAQ. The CDR3 runs to 15 residues. The ends were cut back, 2 bases at V and 1 base at J, with 11 bases in the middle. The CDR3 bases are TGTGCCAGCAGCTTACATCCACAGGGCCAAGAGACCCAGTACTTC. Its translation is CASSLHPQGQETQYF.

CDR3 residues: CASSPHTSDNEQFF. In DNA form, the CDR3 reads TGTGCCAGCAGCCCCCACACCAGCGACAATGAGCAGTTCTTC. The rearrangement joins TRBV13 to TRBJ2-1; no definite D call. CDR1 and CDR2 from the germline V gene are PRHDT and FYEKMQ (reference sequence). The CDR3 is 14 amino acids. Trimming stripped 5 bases from V and 5 bases from J, with 13 bases between.

The chain links TRBV20-1 to TRBJ2-7; D is undetermined. The germline CDR1 and CDR2 sequences are DFQATT and SNEGSKA (reference sequence). Between the trimmed V and J ends, which lost 7 bases and 4 bases, there was a span of 17 bases. The CDR3 totals 13 residues. CDR3 sequence: CSVPAAHRYEQYF. The CDR3 coding sequence is TGCAGTGTGCCTGCAGCCCACCGTTACGAGCAGTACTTC.

The CDR3, as DNA: TGTGCCAGCAGCTTGGGTACCCGCACAGATACGCAGTATTTT. Its protein is CASSLGTRTDTQYF. The chain employs TRBV5-4 and TRBJ2-3; D uncertain. Trimming took off 0 bases at V and 1 base at J, with 6 bases between the two ends. Germline CDR1 and CDR2: SGHNT and YYREEE (reference sequence). The CDR3 is 14 amino acids.

This chain joins TRBV6-7 and TRBJ2-3; 8 bases fit TRBD2. TRBV6-7 carries the ORF label, with uncertain function. The CDR3 runs 16 residues. The junction had 7 bases not matched to a gene; V was cut back by 5 bases and J by 0 bases. The CDR3: CASSQRAGDSTDTQYF. The CDR3 coding sequence is TGTGCCAGCAGTCAACGAGCGGGAGATAGCACAGATACGCAGTATTTT.

This chain connects TRBV24-1 to TRBJ2-1, with D possibly TRBD1 on 6 matching bases. Trimming pared 4 bases from V and 2 bases from J, leaving 11 bases between. The germline CDR1 and CDR2 sequences are KGHDR and SFDVKD. The CDR3 is 15 residues long. The CDR3 nucleotides read TGTGCCACCAGTGACGGGGACATGACCTACAATGAGCAGTTCTTC. As protein: CATSDGDMTYNEQFF.

This clonotype has just one count. V usage is TRBV20-1 and J usage is TRBJ2-1; TRBD2 might be the D (7 bases). Germline V gene lookup returns CDR1 DFQATT and CDR2 SNEGSKA (reference sequence). This CDR3 is 16 amino acids long. V dropped 6 bases and J dropped 0 bases, with 18 bases sitting between them. In DNA form, the CDR3 reads TGCAGTGCCCTGGGCGGGGGCTCACTCTCCTACAATGAGCAGTTCTTC. Protein sequence: CSALGGGSLSYNEQFF.

This chain joins TRBV28 and TRBJ1-3, with D maybe TRBD1 (5 bases). V gave up 3 bases and J gave up 2 bases, with 8 bases separating them. The germline CDR1 and CDR2 sequences are MDHEN and SYDVKM. CDR3 length: 14 amino acids. CDR3 DNA sequence: TGTGCCAGCAGTTTTCGGGGGACTGGAAACACCATATATTTT. This translates into CASSFRGTGNTIYF. Supplemented by reference TRBV28 and TRBJ1-3, the full variable domain reads DVKVTQSSRYLVKRTGEKVFLECVQDMDHENMFWYRQDPGLGLRLIYFSYDVKMKEKGDIPEGYSVSREKKERFSLILESASTNQTSMYLCASSFRGTGNTIYFGEGSWLTVV.

This clonotype was detected only once. The rearrangement uses TRBV7-2 and TRBJ2-1, with D perhaps TRBD2 (6 bases). V lost 0 bases and J lost 7, with 16 bases in between. In germline, CDR1 is SGHTA, CDR2 FQGNSA. The CDR3 has 16 residues. The CDR3 here is CASSLAPGLPLNEQFF. The CDR3 nucleotides are TGTGCCAGCAGCTTAGCTCCGGGACTCCCATTGAATGAGCAGTTCTTC.

The rearrangement links TRBV6-2 or TRBV6-3 to TRBJ2-3, with TRBD2 identical over 10 bases. The germline CDR1 and CDR2 sequences are MNHEY and SVGEGT. V shed 7 bases, J shed 1 base, and the junction held 5 bases outside the gene matches. The CDR3 loop spans 15 amino acids. For the CDR3, the DNA is TGTGCCAGCACAACCGGGACTAGCGGCACAGATACGCAGTATTTT. Its translation is CASTTGTSGTDTQYF.

This clonotype was observed a few times. A read error may produce the germline difference seen at one junction end. The chain combines TRBV5-8 with TRBJ2-3, with 9 bases identical to TRBD1. The CDR3 is 17 amino acids. Germline loops: CDR1 SGHTS, CDR2 YDEGEE. The CDR3, as DNA: TGCGCCAGCAGCCACTCGCCGGGACAGGGTGATCCAGATACGCAGTATTTT. This translates into CASSHSPGQGDPDTQYF.

This chain's CDR3 is CSVEDPDRGRRIEAFF. DNA for the CDR3: TGCAGCGTTGAAGATCCCGACAGGGGGCGCAGGATTGAAGCTTTCTTT. The chain couples TRBV29-1 to TRBJ1-1; 10 positions match TRBD1. Germline assignment: CDR1 SQVTM and CDR2 ANQGSEA. V dropped 0 bases and J dropped 7; count of bases not matched to a gene: 11. The CDR3 runs 16 residues.

This clonotype came up a few times. V gene TRBV5-4 combines with J gene TRBJ2-3; 8 nucleotides align to TRBD1. The V gene end was trimmed by 4 bases and the J gene end by 3 bases; junction bases not matched to a gene: 13. The germline gives CDR1 SGHNT, CDR2 YYREEE (reference sequence). The CDR3 length is 17 residues. CDR3 sequence reads: CASSPSDREVGTDTQYF. The CDR3 DNA sequence: TGTGCCAGCAGCCCCTCGGACAGGGAGGTTGGGACAGATACGCAGTATTTT.

This sequence joins TRBV4-2 and TRBJ2-1; D tentatively fits TRBD1 or TRBD2 (5 bases each). Germline assignment: CDR1 LGHNA and CDR2 YNFKEQ. Deletions cut 4 bases from V and 6 bases from J, with 16 bases between. The CDR3 contains 15 residues. In DNA form, the CDR3 reads TGTGCCAGCAGCCCAAGTTGGGGGTATGGCAATGAGCAGTTCTTC. Its protein is CASSPSWGYGNEQFF.

The CDR3 reads CASYSLGGEGYKNTEAFF. DNA for the CDR3: TGTGCCAGCTATTCCCTGGGGGGAGAGGGTTATAAGAACACTGAAGCTTTCTTT. The chain is built from TRBV27 and TRBJ1-1, with D possibly matching TRBD1 (5 bases). The CDR3 runs to 18 residues. The V and J ends lost 8 bases and 1 base respectively, with 26 bases between them. The germline V gene has CDR1 MNHEY and CDR2 SMNVEV (reference sequence).

The V and J genes are TRBV9 and TRBJ2-3; possible D gene TRBD2, 6 bases. V was trimmed by 0 bases and J by 9 bases, leaving 11 bases between them. Germline-derived CDR1 and CDR2 are SGDLS and YYNGEE. There are 13 residues in the CDR3. The CDR3 loop reads CASSVDDGSTQYF. The CDR3 DNA follows: TGTGCCAGCAGCGTAGACGACGGGAGCACGCAGTATTTT.

The CDR3 reads CASSEWTENTEAFF. Here the CDR3 DNA reads TGTGCCAGCAGTGAATGGACTGAGAACACTGAAGCTTTCTTT. The chain has TRBV6-1 and TRBJ1-1; D is unresolved. Germline V CDR1 and CDR2: MNHNS, SASEGT. CDR3 length: 14 residues. Trimming removed 2 bases at V and 1 base at J, with 8 bases between.

The chain employs TRBV28 and TRBJ2-1; D might be TRBD2 (5 bases). The germline V gene encodes CDR1 MDHEN and CDR2 SYDVKM. There are 14 residues in the CDR3. The V and J ends lost 8 bases and 1 base respectively, with 12 bases between them. CDR3 sequence: CASGRAGSYNEQFF. The CDR3 DNA sequence: TGTGCCAGCGGGCGGGCCGGGTCCTACAATGAGCAGTTCTTC.

This sequence joins TRBV15 and TRBJ1-2, with D unresolved. This CDR3 is built from 10 residues. From germline, CDR1 is LNHNV and CDR2 YYDKDF (reference sequence). The ends were cut back, 4 bases at V and 6 bases at J, with 3 bases in the middle. CDR3: CATSNNGYTF. The CDR3 DNA is TGTGCCACCAGCAATAATGGCTACACCTTC.

This clonotype has only one observation. The J gene is TRBJ2-5, the V gene TRBV5-1, with a possible D match to TRBD1 (5 bases). The CDR3 length is 13 residues. Germline V gene lookup returns CDR1 SGHRS and CDR2 YFSETQ. V lost 5 bases and J 5 bases, leaving 13 bases between the germline ends. DNA of the CDR3: TGCGCCAGCAGGGGCAGGGCGTGGGAGACCCAGTACTTC. Amino acid sequence: CASRGRAWETQYF.

The CDR3 region is CASSVDTGTDTQYF. The CDR3 DNA is TGTGCCAGCAGCGTAGACACAGGGACAGATACGCAGTATTTT. This chain joins TRBV9 and TRBJ2-3, with a tentative D call TRBD1 (6 bases). CDR1 is SGDLS and CDR2 is YYNGEE in the germline V gene. V lost 0 bases, J lost 3 bases, and 8 bases lay in between. The length of the CDR3 is 14 residues. The full variable domain, its missing parts supplied by reference TRBV9 and TRBJ2-3, is DSGVTQTPKHLITATGQRVTLRCSPRSGDLSVYWYQQSLDQGLQFLIQYYNGEERAKGNILERFSAQQFPDLHSELNLSSLELGDSALYFCASSVDTGTDTQYFGPGTRLTVL.

This chain joins TRBV4-3 and TRBJ2-1, with D tentatively TRBD2 (6 bases). Trimming took 2 bases from V and 0 from J, leaving 14 bases between them. CDR3 length: 17 amino acids. The germline V gene encodes CDR1 LGHNA and CDR2 YSLEER. DNA for the CDR3: TGCGCCAGCAGCCAAACAGCCGGGACTCTCTCCTACAATGAGCAGTTCTTC. Residues: CASSQTAGTLSYNEQFF.

The V call is TRBV5-6, the J call TRBJ2-3; D may correspond to TRBD1 or TRBD2 (5 bases each). The V gene lost 1 base and the J gene lost 9 bases, with 18 bases spanning the gap. CDR1 is SGHDT and CDR2 is YYEEEE in the germline V gene. The CDR3 is made up of 15 amino acids. The CDR3 sequence is CASSLLGPGSPTQYF. The CDR3 nucleotides read TGTGCCAGCAGCTTGTTGGGACCAGGATCCCCCACGCAGTATTTT.